This T cell receptor (beta chain) comes out of a study of T cell repertoires in cytomegalovirus infection. Background on the study: From public TCR beta signatures came an indication of both CMV infection and matching HLA type.

A remark on this clonotype: Its target is not known.

A single record per CDR3 protein comes from TCRdb applying MiXCR to the reads. The sample yields approximately 70,000 distinct CDR3 sequences, 22% seen once. V shed 4 bases, J shed 4 bases, and the junction held 5 bases outside the gene matches. This CDR3 has 15 amino acids. Per the germline V gene, CDR1 is SGHTA and CDR2 is FQGNSA. Study-level results: Individuals carrying CMV plus the relevant HLA were identified by cumulative frequency of public TCR beta families. Across the ex vivo response, the dominant clonotypes were HLA-C-restricted CMV-specific TCR beta clonotypes.

The chain is built from TRBV7-2 and TRBJ1-3; 9 bases are shared with TRBD1. The material sequenced was PBMCs, sequenced either directly or after in vitro stimulation (not recorded which). This clonotype originated in a human donor in good health (CMV status not recorded). Some clones in this sample may be carry-over from other donors' samples. The CDR3 spells CASSSQGAGGNTIYF. The CDR3 coding sequence is TGTGCCAGCAGCTCACAGGGGGCGGGAGGAAACACCATATATTTT. Together with reference TRBV7-2 and TRBJ1-3, the CDR3 gives the full variable domain: GAGVSQSPSNKVTEKGKDVELRCDPISGHTALYWYRQSLGQGLEFLIYFQGNSAPDKSGLPSDRFSAERTGGSVSTLTIQRTQQEDSAVYLCASSSQGAGGNTIYFGEGSWLTVV.